The clone carrying this T cell receptor (beta chain) was detected only a few times. The germline V gene encodes CDR1 KGHDR and CDR2 SFDVKD. The CDR3 runs 13 residues. With 6 bases removed from V and 8 bases from J, the gap between germline ends came to 13 bases. This specimen belongs to a study of blood T cell repertoires in COVID-19. Across the whole study: Sample material is recorded as cDNA or gDNA derived from T cells, B-cell-depleted T cells, or PBMCs.

Profiling relied on immunoSEQ multiplex PCR, and the TCRdb table lists in-frame clones only, not all of them. The sample has tens of thousands of clones, approximately 89% seen once; the top ten hold over 3.5%. This receptor was identified in a human donor in a cohort sampled during active COVID-19. V and J are TRBV24-1 and TRBJ2-1; D is undetermined. The sample taken for sequencing was peripheral blood. The CDR3 here is CATSLGGFDEQFF. In nucleotides, the CDR3 is TGTGCCACCAGTCTCGGCGGCTTCGATGAGCAGTTCTTC.